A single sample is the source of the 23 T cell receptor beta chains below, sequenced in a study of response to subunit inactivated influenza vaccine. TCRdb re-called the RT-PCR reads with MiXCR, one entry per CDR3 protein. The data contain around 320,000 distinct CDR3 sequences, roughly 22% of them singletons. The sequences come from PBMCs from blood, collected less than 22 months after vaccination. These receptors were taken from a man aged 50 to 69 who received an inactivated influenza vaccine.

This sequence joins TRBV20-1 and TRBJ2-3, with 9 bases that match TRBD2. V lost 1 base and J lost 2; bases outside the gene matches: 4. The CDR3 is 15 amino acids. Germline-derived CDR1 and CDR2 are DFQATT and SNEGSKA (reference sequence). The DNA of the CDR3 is TGCAGTGCTAGAGTCCTAGCGGGGACCACAGATACGCAGTATTTT. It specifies CSARVLAGTTDTQYF.

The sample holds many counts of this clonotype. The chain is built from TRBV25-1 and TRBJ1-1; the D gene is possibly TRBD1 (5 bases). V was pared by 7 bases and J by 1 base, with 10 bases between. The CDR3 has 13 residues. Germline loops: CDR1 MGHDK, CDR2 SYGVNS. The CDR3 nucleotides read TGTGCCAGCACCGGGACGGGGAACACTGAAGCTTTCTTT. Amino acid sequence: CASTGTGNTEAFF. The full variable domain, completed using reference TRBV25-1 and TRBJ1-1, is EADIYQTPRYLVIGTGKKITLECSQTMGHDKMYWYQQDPGMELHLIHYSYGVNSTEKGDLSSESTVSRIRTEHFPLTLESARPSHTSQYLCASTGTGNTEAFFGQGTRLTVV.

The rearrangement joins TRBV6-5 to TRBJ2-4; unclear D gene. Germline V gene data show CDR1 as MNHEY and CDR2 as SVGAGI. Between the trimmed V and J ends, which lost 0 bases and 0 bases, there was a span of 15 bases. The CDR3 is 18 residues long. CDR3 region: CASSYSDSMLLAKNIQYF. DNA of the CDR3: TGTGCCAGCAGTTACTCGGATTCCATGTTACTAGCCAAAAACATTCAGTACTTC.

The CDR3 nucleotides read TGTGCCAGCAGTTACGCCGGGGGAGGTGAGCAGTTCTTC. Its translation: CASSYAGGGEQFF. The chain has TRBV6-5 and TRBJ2-1; TRBD2 is a possible D gene (6 bases). In germline, CDR1 is MNHEY, CDR2 SVGAGI. The length of the CDR3 is 13 residues. V was trimmed by 2 bases and J by 9 bases, leaving 11 bases between them.

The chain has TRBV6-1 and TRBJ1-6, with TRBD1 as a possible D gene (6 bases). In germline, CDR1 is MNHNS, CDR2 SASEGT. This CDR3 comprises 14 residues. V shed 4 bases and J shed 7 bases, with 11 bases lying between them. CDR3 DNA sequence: TGTGCCAGCAGTGCTCACAGGGAAAATTCACCCCTCCACTTT. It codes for CASSAHRENSPLHF.

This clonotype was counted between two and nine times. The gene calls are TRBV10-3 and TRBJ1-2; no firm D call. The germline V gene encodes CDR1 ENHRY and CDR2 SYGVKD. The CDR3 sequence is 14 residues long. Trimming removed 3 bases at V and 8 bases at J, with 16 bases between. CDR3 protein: CAISDGRWVGGYTF. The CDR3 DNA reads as TGTGCCATCAGTGATGGACGATGGGTAGGGGGCTACACCTTC.

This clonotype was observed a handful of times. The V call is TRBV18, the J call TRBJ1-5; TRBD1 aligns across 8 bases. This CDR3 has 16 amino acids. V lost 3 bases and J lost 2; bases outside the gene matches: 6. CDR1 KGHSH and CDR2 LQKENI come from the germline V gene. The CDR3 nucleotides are TGTGCCAGCTCACCGCGACAGGGGAGAGGCAATCAGCCCCAGCATTTT. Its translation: CASSPRQGRGNQPQHF.

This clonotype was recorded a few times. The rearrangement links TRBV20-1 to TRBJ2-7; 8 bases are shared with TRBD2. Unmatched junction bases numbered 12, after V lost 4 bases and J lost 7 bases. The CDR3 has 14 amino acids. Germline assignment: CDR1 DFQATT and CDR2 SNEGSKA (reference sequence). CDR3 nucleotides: TGCAGTGCTAAAACTTCCGGGACTAGTGGGGAGCAGTACTTC. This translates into CSAKTSGTSGEQYF.

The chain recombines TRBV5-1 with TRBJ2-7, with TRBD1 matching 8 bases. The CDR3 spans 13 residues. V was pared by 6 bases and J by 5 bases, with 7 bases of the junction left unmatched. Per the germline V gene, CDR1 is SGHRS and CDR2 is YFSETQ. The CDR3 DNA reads TGCGCCAGCAACGGACAGGGTCAGAACGAGCAGTACTTC. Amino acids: CASNGQGQNEQYF.

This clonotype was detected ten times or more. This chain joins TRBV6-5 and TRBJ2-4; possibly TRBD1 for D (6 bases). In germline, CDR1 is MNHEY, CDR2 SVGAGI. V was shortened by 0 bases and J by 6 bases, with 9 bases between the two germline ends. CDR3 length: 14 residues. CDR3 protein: CASSYSIGGNIQYF. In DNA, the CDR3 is TGTGCCAGCAGTTACTCGATAGGGGGAAACATTCAGTACTTC.

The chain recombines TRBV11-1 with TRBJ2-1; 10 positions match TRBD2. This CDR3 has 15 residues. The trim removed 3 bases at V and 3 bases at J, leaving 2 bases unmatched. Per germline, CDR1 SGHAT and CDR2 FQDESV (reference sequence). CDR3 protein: CASSLIAGGYNEQFF. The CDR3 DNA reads TGTGCCAGCAGCTTGATAGCGGGAGGCTACAATGAGCAGTTCTTC.

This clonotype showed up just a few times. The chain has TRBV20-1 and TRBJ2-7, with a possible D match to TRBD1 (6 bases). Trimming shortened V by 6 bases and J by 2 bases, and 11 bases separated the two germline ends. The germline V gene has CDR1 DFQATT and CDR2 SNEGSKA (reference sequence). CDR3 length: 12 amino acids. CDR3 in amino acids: CSAGDTAYEQYF. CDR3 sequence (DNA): TGCAGTGCAGGGGACACAGCCTACGAGCAGTACTTC.

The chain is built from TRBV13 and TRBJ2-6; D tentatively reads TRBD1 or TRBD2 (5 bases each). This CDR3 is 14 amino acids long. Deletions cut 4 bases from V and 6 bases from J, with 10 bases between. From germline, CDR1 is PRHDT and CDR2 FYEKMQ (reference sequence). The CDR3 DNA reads TGTGCCAGCAGCTCATCCGGGACGGCCAACGTCCTGACTTTC. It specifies CASSSSGTANVLTF.

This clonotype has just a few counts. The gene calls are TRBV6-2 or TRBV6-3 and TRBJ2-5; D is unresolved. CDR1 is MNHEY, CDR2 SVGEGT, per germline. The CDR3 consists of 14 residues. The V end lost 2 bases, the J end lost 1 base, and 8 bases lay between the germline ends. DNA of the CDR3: TGTGCCAGCAGTTACCGGAGCTCCCAAGAGACCCAGTACTTC. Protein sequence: CASSYRSSQETQYF.

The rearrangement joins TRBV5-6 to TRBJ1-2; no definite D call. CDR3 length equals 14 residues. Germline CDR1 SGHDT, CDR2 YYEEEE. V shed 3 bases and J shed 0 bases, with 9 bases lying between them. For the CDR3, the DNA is TGTGCCAGCAGCTCCGTAGGGACTAACTATGGCTACACCTTC. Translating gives CASSSVGTNYGYTF.

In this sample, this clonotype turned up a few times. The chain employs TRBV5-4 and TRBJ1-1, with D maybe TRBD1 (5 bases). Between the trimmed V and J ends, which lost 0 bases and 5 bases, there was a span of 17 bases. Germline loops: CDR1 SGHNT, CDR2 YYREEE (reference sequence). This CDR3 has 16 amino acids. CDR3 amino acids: CASSLARTKLGTEAFF. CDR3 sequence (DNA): TGTGCCAGCAGCTTGGCCCGGACAAAATTGGGGACTGAAGCTTTCTTT.

CDR3 amino acids: CASSLIARGYEQYF. DNA for the CDR3: TGCGCCAGCAGCTTGATCGCCCGGGGCTACGAGCAGTACTTC. V and J are TRBV5-1 and TRBJ2-7; D perhaps matches TRBD2 (5 bases). V was clipped by 1 base and J by 3 bases, with 11 bases between them. Germline assignment: CDR1 SGHRS and CDR2 YFSETQ. The CDR3 loop spans 14 amino acids. The full variable domain, rest sourced from reference TRBV5-1 and TRBJ2-7, is KAGVTQTPRYLIKTRGQQVTLSCSPISGHRSVSWYQQTPGQGLQFLFEYFSETQRNKGNFPGRFSGRQFSNSRSEMNVSTLELGDSALYLCASSLIARGYEQYFGPGTRLTVT.

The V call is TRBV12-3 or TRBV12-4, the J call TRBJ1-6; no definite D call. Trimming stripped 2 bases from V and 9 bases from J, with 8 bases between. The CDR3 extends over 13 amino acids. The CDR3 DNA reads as TGTGCCAGCAGTTTAATTTCTGGTTCACCCCTCCACTTT. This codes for CASSLISGSPLHF.

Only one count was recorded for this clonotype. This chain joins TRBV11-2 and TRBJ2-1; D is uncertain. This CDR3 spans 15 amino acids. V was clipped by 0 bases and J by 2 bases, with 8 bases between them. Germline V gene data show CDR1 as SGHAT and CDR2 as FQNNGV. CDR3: CASSLDWAAYNEQFF. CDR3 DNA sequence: TGTGCCAGCAGCTTAGACTGGGCAGCCTACAATGAGCAGTTCTTC.

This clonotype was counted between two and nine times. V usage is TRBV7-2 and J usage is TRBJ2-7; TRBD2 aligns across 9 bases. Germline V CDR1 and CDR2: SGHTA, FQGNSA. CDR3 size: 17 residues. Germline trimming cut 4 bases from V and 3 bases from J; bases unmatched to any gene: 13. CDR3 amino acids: CASSSKVGSGSLYEQYF. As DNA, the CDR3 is TGTGCCAGCAGCTCCAAAGTAGGTAGCGGGAGCCTCTACGAGCAGTACTTC.

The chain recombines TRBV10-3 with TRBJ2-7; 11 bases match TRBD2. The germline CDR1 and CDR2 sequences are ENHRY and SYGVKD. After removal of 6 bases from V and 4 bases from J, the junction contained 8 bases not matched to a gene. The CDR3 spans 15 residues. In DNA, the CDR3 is TGTGCCATCAGCGGCGGGACTAGCGGAACATACGAGCAGTACTTC. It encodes CAISGGTSGTYEQYF.

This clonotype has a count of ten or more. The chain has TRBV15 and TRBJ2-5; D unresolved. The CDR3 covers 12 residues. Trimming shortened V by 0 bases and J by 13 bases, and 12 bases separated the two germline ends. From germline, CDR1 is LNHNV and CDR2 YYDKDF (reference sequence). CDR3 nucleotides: TGTGCCACCAGCAGAGATCCCGAGCTCCCGTACTTC. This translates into CATSRDPELPYF.

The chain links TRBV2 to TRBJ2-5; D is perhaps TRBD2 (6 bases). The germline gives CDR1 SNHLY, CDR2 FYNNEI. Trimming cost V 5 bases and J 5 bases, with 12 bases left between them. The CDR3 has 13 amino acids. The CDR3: CASSPRLVETQYF. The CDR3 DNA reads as TGTGCCAGCAGTCCCCGACTAGTTGAGACCCAGTACTTC.